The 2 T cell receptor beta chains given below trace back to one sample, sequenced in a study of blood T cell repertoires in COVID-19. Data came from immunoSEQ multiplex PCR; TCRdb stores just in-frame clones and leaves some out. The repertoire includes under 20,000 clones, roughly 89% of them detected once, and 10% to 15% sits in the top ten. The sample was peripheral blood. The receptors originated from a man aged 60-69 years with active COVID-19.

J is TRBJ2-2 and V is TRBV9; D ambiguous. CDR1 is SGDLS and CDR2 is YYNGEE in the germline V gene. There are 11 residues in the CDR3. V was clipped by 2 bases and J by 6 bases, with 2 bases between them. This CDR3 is CASSVAGELFF. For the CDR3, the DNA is TGTGCCAGCAGCGTCGCCGGGGAGCTGTTTTTT.

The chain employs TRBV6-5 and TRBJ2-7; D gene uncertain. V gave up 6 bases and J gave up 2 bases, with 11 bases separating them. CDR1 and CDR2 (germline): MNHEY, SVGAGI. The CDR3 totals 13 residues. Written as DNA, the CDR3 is TGTGCCAGCAGAGTTACACAGACCTACGAGCAGTACTTC. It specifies CASRVTQTYEQYF.